This T cell receptor (beta chain) was identified in a study of beta chain features in type 1 diabetes. Whole-study findings and limits: Since sequencing was performed on cDNA, cells with high TCR expression could be over-represented.

Trimming pared 7 bases from V and 7 bases from J, leaving 8 bases between. The CDR3 has 11 amino acids. Germline V lookup: CDR1 MNHNS, CDR2 SASEGT. Isolated RNA was reverse transcribed in full, so expressed TCRB transcripts were sequenced. The repertoire was sequenced with immunoSEQ multiplex PCR; TCRdb's copy has only in-frame clones and lacks some. The profile shows some 220,000 clones, roughly a tenth of them singletons. The sample holds a few counts of this clone. What it binds is not known. This sequence was found in a man younger than 30 in good health. The chain links TRBV6-1 to TRBJ2-1; D call uncertain. Sequencing input: central memory CD4+ T cells from blood. CDR3 loop: CASNDWNEQFF. Here the CDR3 DNA reads TGTGCCAGCAATGATTGGAATGAGCAGTTCTTC.